This T cell receptor beta chain was sequenced during a study of blood T cell repertoires in COVID-19. Study summary: Specimens from acute and convalescent COVID-19 originated in the United States, Italy and Spain. PBMCs, B-cell-depleted T cells, or T cells were the source of the cDNA or gDNA that made up the material.

Per the original methods: Nucleated cell number was recorded as an estimate derived from reference gene primer amplification. Sequenced by immunoSEQ multiplex PCR; TCRdb stores in-frame clones only, minus some. The V and J calls and clone size were taken over from that table, and D and trimming were inferred from the DNA. The sample has roughly 120,000 clones; about 80% are singletons. Germline values: CDR1 GTSNPN, CDR2 SVGIG (reference sequence). J was trimmed by 1 base and V by 2 bases; bases with no gene match: 13. The CDR3 loop spans 17 amino acids. This clone occurred a few times. The sequencing sample was made of peripheral blood. The rearrangement joins TRBV30 to TRBJ1-1; 7 nucleotides line up with TRBD1. This clonotype originated in a woman aged 60 to 75 with acute or convalescent COVID-19. CDR3 residues: CAWSPKRATGANTEAFF. The DNA of the CDR3 is TGTGCCTGGAGTCCCAAAAGGGCCACAGGGGCGAACACTGAAGCTTTCTTT.